These 3 T cell receptor beta chains originate from one sample sequenced in a study of T cell changes during pregnancy in multiple sclerosis. The repertoire was sequenced with immunoSEQ multiplex PCR; TCRdb's copy has only in-frame clones and lacks some. The sample holds some 60,000 clones, about 83% seen once. The sample consisted of peripheral blood from another person, used as feeder cells. The receptors here all came from a human donor whose cells served as feeder cells for cultures in a pregnancy study.

This sequence joins TRBV28 and TRBJ2-1; 12 bases are a match to TRBD2. V shed 4 bases and J 10 bases; nucleotides not matched to a gene: 14. Looked up from germline, CDR1 is MDHEN and CDR2 is SYDVKM. The CDR3 sequence is 17 residues long. CDR3 amino acids: CASSSPLLAGGRGEQFF. The CDR3 DNA reads TGTGCCAGCAGTTCGCCCCTTCTAGCGGGGGGGCGAGGGGAGCAGTTCTTC.

V gene TRBV5-1 combines with J gene TRBJ2-3; 13 bases map to TRBD2. Trimming removed 3 bases from V and 2 bases from J; junction bases left unmatched: 6. The CDR3 extends over 17 amino acids. CDR1 and CDR2 from the germline V gene are SGHRS and YFSETQ. The CDR3 DNA follows: TGCGCCAGCAGCTCCGGACTAGCGGGGGCTCTCACAGATACGCAGTATTTT. Translation gives CASSSGLAGALTDTQYF.

The chain combines TRBV5-1 with TRBJ2-3; 10 bases agree with TRBD2. The CDR3 totals 18 residues. The germline V gene has CDR1 SGHRS and CDR2 YFSETQ. V lost 3 bases and J lost 0; bases outside the gene matches: 10. The CDR3 loop is CASSWGLAITTSTDTQYF. The CDR3 DNA follows: TGCGCCAGCAGCTGGGGACTAGCGATCACGACTAGCACAGATACGCAGTATTTT.